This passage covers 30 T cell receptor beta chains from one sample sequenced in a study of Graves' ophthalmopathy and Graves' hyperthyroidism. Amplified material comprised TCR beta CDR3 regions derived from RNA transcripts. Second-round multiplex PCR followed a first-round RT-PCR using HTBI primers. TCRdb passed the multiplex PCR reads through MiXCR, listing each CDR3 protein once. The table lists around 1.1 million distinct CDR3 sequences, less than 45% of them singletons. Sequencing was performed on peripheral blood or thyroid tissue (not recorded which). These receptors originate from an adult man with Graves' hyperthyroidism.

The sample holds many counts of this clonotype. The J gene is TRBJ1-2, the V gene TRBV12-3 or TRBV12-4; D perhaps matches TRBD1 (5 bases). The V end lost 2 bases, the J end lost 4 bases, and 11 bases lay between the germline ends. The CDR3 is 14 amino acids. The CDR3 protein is CASSLSADIYGYTF. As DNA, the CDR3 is TGTGCCAGCAGTTTATCCGCGGACATCTATGGCTACACCTTC.

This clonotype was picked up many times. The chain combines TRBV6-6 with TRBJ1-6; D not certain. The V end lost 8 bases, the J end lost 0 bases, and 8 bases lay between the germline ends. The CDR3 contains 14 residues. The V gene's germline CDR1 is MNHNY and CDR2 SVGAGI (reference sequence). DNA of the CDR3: TGTGCCAGCCTATCCAGCTCCTATAATTCACCCCTCCACTTT. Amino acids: CASLSSSYNSPLHF.

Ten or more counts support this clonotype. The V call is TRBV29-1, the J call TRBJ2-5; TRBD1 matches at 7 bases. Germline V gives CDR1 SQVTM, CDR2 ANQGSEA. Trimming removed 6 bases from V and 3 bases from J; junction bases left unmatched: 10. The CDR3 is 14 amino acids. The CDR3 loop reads CSVIGTDGEETQYF. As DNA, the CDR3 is TGCAGCGTAATAGGGACAGATGGTGAAGAGACCCAGTACTTC.

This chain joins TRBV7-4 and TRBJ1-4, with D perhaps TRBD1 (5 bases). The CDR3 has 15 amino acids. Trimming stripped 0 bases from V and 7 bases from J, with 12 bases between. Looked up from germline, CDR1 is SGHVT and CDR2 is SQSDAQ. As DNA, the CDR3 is TGTGCCAGCAGCTTAGCGCGGATCGGGGGTGAAAAACTGTTTTTT. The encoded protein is CASSLARIGGEKLFF. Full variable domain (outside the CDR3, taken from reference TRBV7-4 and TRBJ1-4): GAGVSQSPRYKVAKRGRDVALRCDSISGHVTLYWYRQTLGQGSEVLTYSQSDAQRDKSGRPSGRFSAERPERSVSTLKIQRTEQGDSAVYLCASSLARIGGEKLFFGSGTQLSVL.

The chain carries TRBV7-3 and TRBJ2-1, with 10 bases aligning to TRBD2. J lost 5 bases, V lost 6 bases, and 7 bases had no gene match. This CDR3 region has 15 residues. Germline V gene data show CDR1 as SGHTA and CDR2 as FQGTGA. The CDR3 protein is CASRRLAGANNEQFF. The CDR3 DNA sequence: TGTGCCAGCAGGCGCCTAGCGGGGGCCAACAATGAGCAGTTCTTC.

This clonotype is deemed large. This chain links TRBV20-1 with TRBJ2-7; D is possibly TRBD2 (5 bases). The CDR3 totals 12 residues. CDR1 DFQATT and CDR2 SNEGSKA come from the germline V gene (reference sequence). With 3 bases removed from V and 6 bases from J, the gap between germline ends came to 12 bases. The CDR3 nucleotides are TGCAGTGCTAGTCTTCTAGCTTCCGAGCAGTACTTC. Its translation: CSASLLASEQYF.

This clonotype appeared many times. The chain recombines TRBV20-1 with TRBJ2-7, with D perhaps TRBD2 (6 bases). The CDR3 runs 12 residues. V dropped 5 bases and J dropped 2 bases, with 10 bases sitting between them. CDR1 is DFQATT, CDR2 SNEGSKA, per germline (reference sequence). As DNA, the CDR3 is TGCAGTGCTGTTGCGGGAACCTACGAGCAGTACTTC. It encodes CSAVAGTYEQYF.

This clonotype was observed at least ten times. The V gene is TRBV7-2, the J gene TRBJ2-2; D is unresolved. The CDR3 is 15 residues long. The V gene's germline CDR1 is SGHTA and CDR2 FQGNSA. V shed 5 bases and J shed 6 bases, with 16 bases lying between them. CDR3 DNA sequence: TGTGCCAGCAGCCAGTTGGTCTCCAAGGCCGGGGAGCTGTTTTTT. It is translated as CASSQLVSKAGELFF.

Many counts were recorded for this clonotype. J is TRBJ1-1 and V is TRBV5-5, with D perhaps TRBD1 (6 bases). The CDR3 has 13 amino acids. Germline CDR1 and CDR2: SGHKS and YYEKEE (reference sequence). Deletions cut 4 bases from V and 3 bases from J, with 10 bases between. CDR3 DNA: TGTGCCAGCAGCCCTACAGGGTACACTGAAGCTTTCTTT. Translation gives CASSPTGYTEAFF.

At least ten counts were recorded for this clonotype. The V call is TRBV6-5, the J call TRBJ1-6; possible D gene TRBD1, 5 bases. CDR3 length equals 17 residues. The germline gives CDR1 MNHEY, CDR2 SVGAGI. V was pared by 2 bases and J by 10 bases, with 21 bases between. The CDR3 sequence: CASSYQMGGRAGSPLHF. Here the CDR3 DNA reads TGTGCCAGCAGTTACCAAATGGGAGGCAGGGCAGGGTCACCCCTCCACTTT.

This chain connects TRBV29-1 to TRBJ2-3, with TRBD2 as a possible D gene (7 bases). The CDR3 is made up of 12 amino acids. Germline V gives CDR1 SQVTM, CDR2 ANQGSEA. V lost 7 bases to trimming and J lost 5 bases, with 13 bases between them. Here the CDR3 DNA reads TGCAGCGCAGAGGGGGGGCAAGATACGCAGTATTTT. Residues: CSAEGGQDTQYF.

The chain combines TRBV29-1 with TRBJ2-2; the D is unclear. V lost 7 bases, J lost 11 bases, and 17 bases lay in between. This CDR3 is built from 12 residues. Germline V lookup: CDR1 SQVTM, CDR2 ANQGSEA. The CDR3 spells CSAGLPRGELFF. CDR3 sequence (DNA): TGCAGCGCCGGGTTGCCGCGAGGCGAGCTGTTTTTT.

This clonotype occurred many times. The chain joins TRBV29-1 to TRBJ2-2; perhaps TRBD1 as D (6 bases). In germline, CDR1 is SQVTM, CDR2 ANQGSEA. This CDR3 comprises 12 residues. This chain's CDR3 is CSALGGIGELFF. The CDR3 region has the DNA TGCAGTGCCCTAGGGGGTATTGGGGAGCTGTTTTTT.

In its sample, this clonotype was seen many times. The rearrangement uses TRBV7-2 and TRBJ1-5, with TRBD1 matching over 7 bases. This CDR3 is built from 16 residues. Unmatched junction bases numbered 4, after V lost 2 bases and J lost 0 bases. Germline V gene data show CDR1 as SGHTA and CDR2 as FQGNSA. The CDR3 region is CASSLRDRNSNQPQHF. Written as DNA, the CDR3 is TGTGCCAGCAGCTTAAGGGACAGAAATAGCAATCAGCCCCAGCATTTT.

CDR3 DNA sequence: TGTGCCAGTAGTGTAGGACAGGGGGCCATCACGCCCCAGCATTTT. Its translation is CASSVGQGAITPQHF. The chain recombines TRBV19 with TRBJ1-5, with 11 nucleotides matching TRBD1. The CDR3 sequence is 15 residues long. The junction had 9 bases not matched to a gene; V was cut back by 5 bases and J by 9 bases. In germline, CDR1 is LNHDA, CDR2 SQIVND (reference sequence).

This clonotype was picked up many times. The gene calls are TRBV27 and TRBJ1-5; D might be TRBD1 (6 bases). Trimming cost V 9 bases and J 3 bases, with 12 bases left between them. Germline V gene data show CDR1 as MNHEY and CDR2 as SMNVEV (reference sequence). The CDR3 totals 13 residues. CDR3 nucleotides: TGTGCCAGTAGGGGGACCGTCAATCAGCCCCAGCATTTT. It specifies CASRGTVNQPQHF.

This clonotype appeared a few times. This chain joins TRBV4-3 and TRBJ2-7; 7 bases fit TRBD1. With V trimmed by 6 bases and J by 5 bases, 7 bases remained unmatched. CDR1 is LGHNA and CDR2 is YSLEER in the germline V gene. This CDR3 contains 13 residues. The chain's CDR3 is CASSPTGAHEQYF. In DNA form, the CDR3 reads TGCGCCAGCAGTCCAACAGGGGCCCACGAGCAGTACTTC.

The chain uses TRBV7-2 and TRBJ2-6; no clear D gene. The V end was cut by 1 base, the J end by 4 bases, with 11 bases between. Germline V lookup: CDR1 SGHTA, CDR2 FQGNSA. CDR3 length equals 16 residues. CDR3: CASSLGLSAGANVLTF. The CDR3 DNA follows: TGTGCCAGCAGCTTAGGTTTAAGTGCAGGGGCCAACGTCCTGACTTTC.

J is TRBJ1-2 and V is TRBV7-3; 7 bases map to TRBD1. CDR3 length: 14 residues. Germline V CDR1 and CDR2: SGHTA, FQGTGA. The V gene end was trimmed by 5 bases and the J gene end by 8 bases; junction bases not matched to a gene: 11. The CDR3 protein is CASSTKGAPGGYTF. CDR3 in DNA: TGTGCCAGCAGCACCAAGGGGGCGCCGGGGGGCTACACCTTC. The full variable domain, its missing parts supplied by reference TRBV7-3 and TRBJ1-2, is GAGVSQTPSNKVTEKGKYVELRCDPISGHTALYWYRQSLGQGPEFLIYFQGTGAADDSGLPNDRFFAVRPEGSVSTLKIQRTERGDSAVYLCASSTKGAPGGYTFGSGTRLTVV.

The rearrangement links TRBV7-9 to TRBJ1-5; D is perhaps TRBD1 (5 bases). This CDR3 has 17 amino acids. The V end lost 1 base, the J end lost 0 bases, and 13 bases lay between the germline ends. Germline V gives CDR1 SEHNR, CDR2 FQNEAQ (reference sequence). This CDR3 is CASSLGAGSYSNQPQHF. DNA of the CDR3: TGTGCCAGCAGCTTAGGGGCAGGGTCTTATAGCAATCAGCCCCAGCATTTT. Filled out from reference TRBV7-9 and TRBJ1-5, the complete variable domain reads DTGVSQNPRHKITKRGQNVTFRCDPISEHNRLYWYRQTLGQGPEFLTYFQNEAQLEKSRLLSDRFSAERPKGSFSTLEIQRTEQGDSAMYLCASSLGAGSYSNQPQHFGDGTRLSIL.

In DNA, the CDR3 is TGTGCCAGCAGCCAAGATCTAGGGGGACTAGGCTCCTACGAGCAGTACTTC. This encodes CASSQDLGGLGSYEQYF. The genes are TRBV4-2 and TRBJ2-7; the match to TRBD2 covers 8 bases. V was clipped by 0 bases and J by 0 bases; unmatched bases: 7. The CDR3 is 17 residues long. CDR1 LGHNA and CDR2 YNFKEQ come from the germline V gene.

The CDR3 loop is CASSRYGGELFF. The CDR3 nucleotides read TGCGCCAGCAGCAGGTACGGTGGGGAGCTGTTTTTT. This rearrangement joins TRBV5-1 to TRBJ2-2; D unresolved. Germline V gene sequence: CDR1 SGHRS, CDR2 YFSETQ. V was cut by 4 bases and J by 8 bases, with 9 bases left in between. The length of the CDR3 is 12 residues.

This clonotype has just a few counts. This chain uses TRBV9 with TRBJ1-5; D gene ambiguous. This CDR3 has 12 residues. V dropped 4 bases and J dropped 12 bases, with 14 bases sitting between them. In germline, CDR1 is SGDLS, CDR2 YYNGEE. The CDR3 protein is CASSYIQGFQHF. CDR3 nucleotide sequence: TGTGCCAGCAGCTACATTCAAGGTTTCCAGCATTTT.

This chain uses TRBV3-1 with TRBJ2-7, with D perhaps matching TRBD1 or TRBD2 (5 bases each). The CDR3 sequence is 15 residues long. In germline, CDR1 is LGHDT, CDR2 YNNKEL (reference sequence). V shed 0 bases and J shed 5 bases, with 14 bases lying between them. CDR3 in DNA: TGTGCCAGCAGCCAAGATGTAAGGGGAGTGAACGAGCAGTACTTC. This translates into CASSQDVRGVNEQYF.

The CDR3 DNA follows: TGTGCCAGCAACCCCCTAGCGGGGGTGTACGGGGAGCTGTTTTTT. Encoded protein: CASNPLAGVYGELFF. The chain is built from TRBV12-3 or TRBV12-4 and TRBJ2-2; TRBD2 agrees at 10 bases. CDR3 size: 15 residues. The J segment lost 7 bases and the V segment lost 7 bases, leaving 9 bases of the junction unmatched.

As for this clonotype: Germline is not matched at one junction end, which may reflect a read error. CDR3 nucleotide sequence: TGTGCCATCATCGAGCAGGGCGGGACTGAAGCTTTC. Translation: CAIIEQGGTEAF. V is TRBV10-3 and J is TRBJ2-6, with D possibly TRBD2 on 6 matching bases. Germline CDR1 reads ENHRY; CDR2 reads SYGVKD. The CDR3 is made up of 12 amino acids.

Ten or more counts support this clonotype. CDR3 nucleotide sequence: TGCGCCAGCAGCCAAGACCGGGACAGGGGGCGAGGTGGCTACACCTTC. Its translation is CASSQDRDRGRGGYTF. V gene TRBV4-1 combines with J gene TRBJ1-2; 12 nucleotides line up with TRBD1. The CDR3 consists of 16 residues. Germline V gives CDR1 MGHRA, CDR2 YSYEKL. J was trimmed by 7 bases and V by 0 bases; bases with no gene match: 6.

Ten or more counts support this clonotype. The CDR3: CASSLGDRVSAEAFF. For the CDR3, the DNA is TGTGCCAGCAGCTTAGGCGACAGGGTCAGCGCTGAAGCTTTCTTT. The rearrangement links TRBV7-2 to TRBJ1-1, with 7 positions matching TRBD1. J lost 6 bases, V lost 1 base, and 8 bases had no gene match. Per germline, CDR1 SGHTA and CDR2 FQGNSA. The CDR3 runs to 15 residues.

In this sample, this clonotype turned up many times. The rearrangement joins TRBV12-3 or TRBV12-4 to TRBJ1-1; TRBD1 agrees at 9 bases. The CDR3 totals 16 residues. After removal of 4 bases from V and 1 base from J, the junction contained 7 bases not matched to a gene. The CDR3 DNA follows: TGTGCCAGCAGTTACCGGGACAGGGATAGGAACACTGAAGCTTTCTTT. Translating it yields CASSYRDRDRNTEAFF.

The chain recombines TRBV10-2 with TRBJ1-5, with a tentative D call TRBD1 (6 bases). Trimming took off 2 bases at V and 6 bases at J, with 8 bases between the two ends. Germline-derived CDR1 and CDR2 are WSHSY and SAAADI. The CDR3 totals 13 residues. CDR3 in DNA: TGCGCCAGCAGTGAGCCGGACAGTCAGCCCCAGCATTTT. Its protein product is CASSEPDSQPQHF.